These 14 T cell receptor beta chains came from one sample sequenced in a study of T cells in Graves' hyperthyroidism and ophthalmopathy. Regions amplified from RNA transcripts were the TCR beta CDR3 regions. HTBI primers were used for first-round RT-PCR of the TCR CDR3. MiXCR, applied by TCRdb to the multiplex PCR reads, yields one record per CDR3 protein. Altogether approximately 430,000 distinct CDR3 sequences are present, 15% to 18% being singletons, with the ten largest covering 14%. The sequencing input was blood. These receptors came from a woman aged 18-29 years with Graves' hyperthyroidism.

This clonotype was detected only a few times. The chain has TRBV7-9 and TRBJ1-4, with D perhaps TRBD1 (5 bases). The germline gives CDR1 SEHNR, CDR2 FQNEAQ (reference sequence). V gave up 0 bases and J gave up 5 bases, with 13 bases separating them. The CDR3 consists of 16 residues. The CDR3 DNA is TGTGCCAGCAGCTTAGCGAGGCCAGGGCCGAATGAAAAACTGTTTTTT. Protein: CASSLARPGPNEKLFF. The complete variable domain, with remaining parts taken from reference TRBV7-9 and TRBJ1-4, reads DTGVSQNPRHKITKRGQNVTFRCDPISEHNRLYWYRQTLGQGPEFLTYFQNEAQLEKSRLLSDRFSAERPKGSFSTLEIQRTEQGDSAMYLCASSLARPGPNEKLFFGSGTQLSVL.

This clonotype came up many times. The chain employs TRBV7-2 and TRBJ2-5, with 9 positions matching TRBD1. V was pared by 4 bases and J by 4 bases, with 4 bases of the junction left unmatched. This CDR3 comprises 14 residues. CDR1 is SGHTA and CDR2 is FQGNSA in the germline V gene. The CDR3 loop is CASSSQGARETQYF. The CDR3 DNA reads TGTGCCAGCAGCTCACAGGGGGCCCGAGAGACCCAGTACTTC.

This clonotype was seen repeatedly, ten times or more. This rearrangement joins TRBV29-1 to TRBJ2-3, with D hard to call. The V gene's germline CDR1 is SQVTM and CDR2 ANQGSEA. Between the trimmed V and J ends, which lost 6 bases and 0 bases, there was a span of 19 bases. There are 16 residues in the CDR3. The CDR3 loop is CSVSHSWATSTDTQYF. CDR3 sequence (DNA): TGCAGCGTCAGTCATAGCTGGGCTACTAGCACAGATACGCAGTATTTT.

Ten or more counts support this clonotype. The chain recombines TRBV12-3 or TRBV12-4 with TRBJ1-1; maybe TRBD1 (5 bases). Trimming stripped 2 bases from V and 5 bases from J, with 15 bases between. CDR3 length equals 15 residues. CDR3 DNA sequence: TGTGCCAGCAGTTTATCGGTAGGGGTGGGGACTGAAGCTTTCTTT. Translation: CASSLSVGVGTEAFF.

This clonotype has ten or more counts. The J gene is TRBJ2-7, the V gene TRBV11-2, with 7 bases lining up with TRBD2. The CDR3 covers 15 residues. With 2 bases clipped from V and 4 bases from J, the junction kept 8 bases outside the gene matches. CDR1 and CDR2 (germline): SGHAT, FQNNGV. CDR3 nucleotides: TGTGCCAGCAGCTTATACTCAGGGAGGGGTTACGAGCAGTACTTC. It translates to CASSLYSGRGYEQYF.

At least ten counts were recorded for this clonotype. This chain joins TRBV12-3 or TRBV12-4 and TRBJ2-5; a weak D match, TRBD2 (5 bases). CDR3 length equals 15 residues. V lost 2 bases, J lost 4 bases, and 14 bases lay in between. CDR3 sequence reads: CASSLQPSGRETQYF. CDR3 DNA sequence: TGTGCCAGCAGTTTACAGCCTAGTGGGAGAGAGACCCAGTACTTC.

This clonotype was picked up many times. This chain links TRBV20-1 with TRBJ2-3, with D maybe TRBD2 (6 bases). The germline V gene encodes CDR1 DFQATT and CDR2 SNEGSKA (reference sequence). The CDR3 totals 15 residues. V was pared by 6 bases and J by 4 bases, with 20 bases between. In nucleotides, the CDR3 is TGCAGTGCCTCCAAAGGGGCTAGCGTCGCAGATACGCAGTATTTT. Its translation is CSASKGASVADTQYF.

CDR3 nucleotides: TGTGCCACCAGTGATTGGGGGGACAGCACAGATACGCAGTATTTT. It specifies CATSDWGDSTDTQYF. This rearrangement joins TRBV24-1 to TRBJ2-3, with D possibly matching TRBD2 (6 bases). Looked up from germline, CDR1 is KGHDR and CDR2 is SFDVKD. The V end was cut by 2 bases, the J end by 0 bases, with 8 bases between. CDR3 length: 15 amino acids.

About this clonotype: An end of the junction differs from the germline gene, which may be a read error. The chain combines TRBV6-1 with TRBJ2-6, with D perhaps TRBD1 (5 bases). The CDR3 runs 17 residues. CDR1 and CDR2 (germline): MNHNS, SASEGT. The CDR3 sequence is CASSPPWSSPGAKVLTF. The CDR3 nucleotides read TGTGCCAGCAGCCCCCCCTGGAGTTCCCCTGGGGCCAAGGTCCTGACTTTC.

In this sample, this clonotype turned up many times. The CDR3 DNA reads TGTGCCAGCAGGGCAGGAGGCACCGGGGAGCTGTTTTTT. This translates into CASRAGGTGELFF. The chain is built from TRBV27 and TRBJ2-2; maybe TRBD2 (5 bases). The CDR3 contains 13 residues. V was trimmed by 6 bases and J by 4 bases, leaving 9 bases between them. Per germline, CDR1 MNHEY and CDR2 SMNVEV (reference sequence).

This clonotype occurred many times. V and J are TRBV7-2 and TRBJ1-3; the match to TRBD1 covers 11 bases. V lost 6 bases and J lost 2; bases outside the gene matches: 3. The CDR3 loop spans 15 amino acids. CDR1 and CDR2 from the germline V gene are SGHTA and FQGNSA. CDR3 bases: TGTGCCAGCAGTTCGGGACAGGGGGCTGGAAACACCATATATTTT. It translates to CASSSGQGAGNTIYF. Based on the CDR3 plus reference TRBV7-2 and TRBJ1-3, the full variable domain is GAGVSQSPSNKVTEKGKDVELRCDPISGHTALYWYRQSLGQGLEFLIYFQGNSAPDKSGLPSDRFSAERTGGSVSTLTIQRTQQEDSAVYLCASSSGQGAGNTIYFGEGSWLTVV.

The CDR3 nucleotides are TGTGCCAGCAGTTTAGGATCTAGGCGCACAGATACGCAGTATTTT. This sequence encodes CASSLGSRRTDTQYF. The chain is built from TRBV27 and TRBJ2-3, with no clear D. V lost 2 bases and J 1 base, leaving 10 bases between the germline ends. CDR3 size: 15 residues. Germline loops: CDR1 MNHEY, CDR2 SMNVEV (reference sequence).

The chain combines TRBV6-2 or TRBV6-3 with TRBJ1-1; 10 nucleotides line up with TRBD1. The length of the CDR3 is 15 residues. Germline CDR1 is MNHEY and CDR2 is SVGEGT. V lost 2 bases and J lost 4; bases outside the gene matches: 4. CDR3 in DNA: TGTGCCAGCAGTTACCTGAGACAGGGGGCCACTGAAGCTTTCTTT. Translating gives CASSYLRQGATEAFF.

This clonotype appeared many times. The chain has TRBV4-1 and TRBJ2-7; TRBD2 matches at 8 bases. Losses at the gene ends were 4 bases for V and 0 bases for J; bases not matched to a gene: 8. CDR1 and CDR2 from the germline V gene are MGHRA and YSYEKL. The CDR3 contains 16 residues. The CDR3 spells CASSPGRGVGSYEQYF. As DNA, the CDR3 is TGCGCCAGCAGCCCCGGGAGGGGGGTCGGCTCCTACGAGCAGTACTTC.